This TCR beta chain was sequenced for a study of blood T cell repertoires in COVID-19. With V trimmed by 1 base and J by 4 bases, 9 bases remained unmatched. The germline V gene encodes CDR1 SGHNT and CDR2 YYREEE (reference sequence). This CDR3 comprises 16 residues. Sequencing used immunoSEQ multiplex PCR; TCRdb keeps in-frame clones, though not all of them. The sample contains roughly 50,000 clones, under 85% of which appear only once. Sequencing input: peripheral blood. The V call is TRBV5-4, the J call TRBJ2-3; 7 bases fit TRBD2. This TCR was recovered from a woman aged 60-75 years with acute or convalescent COVID-19. The chain's CDR3 is CASSLISGEGADTQYF. The CDR3 nucleotides read TGTGCCAGCAGCTTGATTTCCGGGGAGGGCGCAGATACGCAGTATTTT.